This T cell receptor (beta chain) is drawn from a study of T cell responses to AZD1222 COVID-19 vaccine. The repertoire was sequenced with immunoSEQ multiplex PCR; TCRdb's copy has only in-frame clones and lacks some. The sample yields over 60,000 clones, about four fifths seen once. Here the sequenced sample was peripheral blood, taken on day 0 of MenACWY control vaccination. The sequence was obtained from an adult in good health.

The DNA of the CDR3 is TGTGCCTGGACCGGACAGAACTATGGCTACACCTTC. This translates into CAWTGQNYGYTF. The rearrangement links TRBV30 to TRBJ1-2; D is possibly TRBD1 (6 bases). This CDR3 comprises 12 residues. Trimming cost V 4 bases and J 2 bases, with 8 bases left between them. Germline-derived CDR1 and CDR2 are GTSNPN and SVGIG (reference sequence).